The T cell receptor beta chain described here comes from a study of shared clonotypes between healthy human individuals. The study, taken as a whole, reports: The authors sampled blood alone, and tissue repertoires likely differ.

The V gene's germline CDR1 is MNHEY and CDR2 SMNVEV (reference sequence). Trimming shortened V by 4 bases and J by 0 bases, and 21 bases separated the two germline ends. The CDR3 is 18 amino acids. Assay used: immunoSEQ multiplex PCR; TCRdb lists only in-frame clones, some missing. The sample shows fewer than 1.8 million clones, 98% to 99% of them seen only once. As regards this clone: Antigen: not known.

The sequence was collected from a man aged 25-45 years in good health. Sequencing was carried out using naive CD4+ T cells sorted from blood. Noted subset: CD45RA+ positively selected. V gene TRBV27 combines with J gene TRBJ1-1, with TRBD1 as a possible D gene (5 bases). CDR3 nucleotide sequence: TGTGCCAGCAGTTCCCGAAGCCGGACAAAGCAAATGAACACTGAAGCTTTCTTT. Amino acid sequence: CASSSRSRTKQMNTEAFF.